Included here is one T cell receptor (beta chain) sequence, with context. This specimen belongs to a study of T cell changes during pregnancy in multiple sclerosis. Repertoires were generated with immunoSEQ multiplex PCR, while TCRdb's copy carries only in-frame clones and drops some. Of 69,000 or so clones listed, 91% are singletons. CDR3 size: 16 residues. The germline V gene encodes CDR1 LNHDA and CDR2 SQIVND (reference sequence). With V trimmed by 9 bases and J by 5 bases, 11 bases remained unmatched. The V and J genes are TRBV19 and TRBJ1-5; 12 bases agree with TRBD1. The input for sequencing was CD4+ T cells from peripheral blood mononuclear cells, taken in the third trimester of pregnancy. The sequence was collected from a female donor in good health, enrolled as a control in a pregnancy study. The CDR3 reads CASNFPGQGADQPQHF. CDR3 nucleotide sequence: TGTGCCAGCAACTTCCCGGGACAGGGGGCCGATCAGCCCCAGCATTTT.